This TCR beta chain stems from a study of CXCR3-negative and CXCR3-positive naive CD8 T cells (dated by TCRdb to between 2018 and 2020). The study in broad terms: In total, some 140 million TRB reads were obtained, which works out to roughly 1.5 +/- 0.3 million reads per library. The diversity and physicochemical repertoire analyses included around 10 donors pooled from two independent experiments. Naive subsets from about 5 donors and memory cells from 3 donors were included in the TRBV-TRBJ cluster analysis.

Broad study findings and their caveats: Naive CXCR3-negative and CXCR3-positive cells from the same donor showed similar TRBV-TRBJ usage, whereas memory cells showed distinct patterns. Because CXCR3 expression was partially decreased after cryopreservation, freshly isolated PBMCs were used for most assays. Because surface CD5, which is linked to self-reactivity in mice, was comparable between the naive subsets, TCR interaction strength was also inferred from TRB CDR3 physicochemical properties. TRB CDR3s from CXCR3-positive naive cells showed higher hydrophobicity (lower Kidera factor 4), lower energy, and higher strength and volume indices than CXCR3-negative naive cells. Both naive subsets had comparably high repertoire diversity, while memory CD8+ T cells had much lower repertoire diversity.

For every CD8+ T cell subset, under 350,000 cells were flow-sorted straight into RLT lysis buffer, and each subset was sorted in triplicate. Naive CD8+ T cells were defined stringently as CD45RO-CCR7+CD27+CD95- to exclude memory contaminants. Peripheral blood mononuclear cells were isolated from buffy coats by standard density gradient centrifugation. A FACSAria III was used to flow-sort naive CXCR3-negative and CXCR3-positive CD8+ T cells. Total RNA was extracted from sorted cells using an RNeasy Mini Kit. To note about this clonotype: This clone's antigen is unknown.

The CDR3 goes from the cysteine to the phenylalanine over 18 residues. No DNA was logged. The sequencer was a NextSeq 550. The Human TCR Profiling Kit (MiLaboratory) was used to prepare UMI-labeled 5' RACE TRB cDNA libraries. The full amount of extracted RNA was used for cDNA synthesis, and the full amount of resulting cDNA was used for PCR amplification. Libraries were prepared in parallel using an identical number of PCR cycles. The authors' pipeline ran thus. With a requirement of at least two reads per UMI, MIGEC and MiXCR extracted about 56,000 +/- 9,600 unique UMI-labeled TRB cDNA molecules per library. On average, around 40,000 +/- 10,000 functional in-frame TRB CDR3 nucleotide clonotypes lacking stop codons were found per library. After downsampling to 5000 UMI-labeled TRB molecules per sample, diversity metrics such as normalized Shannon-Wiener and Chao1 were calculated in VDJtools. For the central five CDR3 residues, VDJtools calculated physicochemical properties weighted by clonotype size, namely interaction energy, strength, volume and Kidera factor 4. TCRdb reprocessed the reads, reporting each CDR3 protein sequence once and no DNA. The V and J calls reflect TCRdb's pipeline rather than the authors' work. This sample's table carries about 70,000 distinct CDR3 sequences. The leading ten clones occupy 0.71% of the sample.

The chain employs TRBV12-3 or TRBV12-4 and TRBJ2-2; TCRdb's D call of TRBD1 is untestable without DNA. Sequenced input: naive CXCR3+ CD8+ T cells from blood. The cell subset or site label, read with the paper, signifies: CD45RO-CCR7+CD27+CD95- naive CD8+ T cells expressing CXCR3 (TNR3+). This TCR derives from a human donor in good health. Some clones in this sample may be carry-over from other donors' samples. This receptor carries the CDR3 CASSFPSGGASNAGELFF.